The 14 T cell receptor beta chains below were found in one sample sequenced in a study of blood T cell repertoires in COVID-19. The assay was immunoSEQ multiplex PCR, and TCRdb's table has in-frame clones only and misses some. The table lists some 250,000 clones, around 88% of them singletons. The sequenced sample consisted of peripheral blood. The receptors derive from a woman between 25 and 40 years old who had recovered from COVID-19.

The chain is built from TRBV6-4 and TRBJ2-5, with 11 bases lining up with TRBD1. The germline gives CDR1 MRHNA, CDR2 SNTAGT. Trimming at V came to 3 bases and at J to 3 bases, leaving 3 bases not matched to a gene. The CDR3 contains 15 residues. The CDR3 coding sequence is TGTGCCAGCAGTGAAGGGACAGGGGGGGAAGAGACCCAGTACTTC. Protein: CASSEGTGGEETQYF.

The rearrangement links TRBV5-1 to TRBJ1-6; 10 positions agree with TRBD1. The CDR3 spans 15 residues. Trimming removed 6 bases from V and 7 bases from J; junction bases left unmatched: 7. The germline V gene encodes CDR1 SGHRS and CDR2 YFSETQ. DNA of the CDR3: TGCGCCAGCAACACGGGACAGGGGAAAAATTCACCCCTCCACTTT. Residues: CASNTGQGKNSPLHF.

With regard to this clone: This same CDR3 is encoded by further DNA sequences in the sample. The chain links TRBV5-1 to TRBJ2-3; the match to TRBD1 covers 8 bases. CDR1 is SGHRS and CDR2 is YFSETQ in the germline V gene. V shed 4 bases, J shed 1 base, and the junction held 5 bases outside the gene matches. The CDR3 length is 15 residues. The CDR3 sequence: CASSLDRVGTDTQYF. DNA of the CDR3: TGCGCCAGCAGCCTGGACAGGGTTGGCACAGATACGCAGTATTTT.

In this sample, this clone turned up once. The rearrangement uses TRBV4-2 and TRBJ2-1, with TRBD2 identical over 10 bases. The CDR3 runs 15 residues. With 4 bases clipped from V and 5 bases from J, the junction kept 5 bases outside the gene matches. From germline, CDR1 is LGHNA and CDR2 YNFKEQ. In DNA, the CDR3 is TGTGCCAGCAGCCTTAGCGGGGGGAAAGACAATGAGCAGTTCTTC. This gives the protein CASSLSGGKDNEQFF.

The chain recombines TRBV6-1 with TRBJ2-5, with 8 bases matching TRBD1. The germline V gene encodes CDR1 MNHNS and CDR2 SASEGT. The CDR3 contains 16 residues. Trimming took 0 bases from V and 4 from J; bases not matched to a gene: 7. The CDR3 DNA reads TGTGCCAGCAGTGAAGCAACGGCCAGGGGGCGAGAGACCCAGTACTTC. Its translation is CASSEATARGRETQYF.

This sequence joins TRBV9 and TRBJ2-5; 8 bases line up with TRBD2. The length of the CDR3 is 15 residues. V lost 0 bases and J lost 3; bases outside the gene matches: 4. Germline V gives CDR1 SGDLS, CDR2 YYNGEE. For the CDR3, the DNA is TGTGCCAGCAGCGTAGGGCGGGGGGAGGAAGAGACCCAGTACTTC. It specifies CASSVGRGEEETQYF.

The chain joins TRBV6-5 to TRBJ1-5, with TRBD1 identical over 8 bases. Germline loops: CDR1 MNHEY, CDR2 SVGAGI. The CDR3 sequence is 15 residues long. The trim removed 5 bases at V and 0 bases at J, leaving 3 bases unmatched. CDR3 sequence: CASSPGQGSNQPQHF. The CDR3 bases are TGTGCCAGCAGTCCCGGACAGGGTAGCAATCAGCCCCAGCATTTT.

The rearrangement joins TRBV6-1 to TRBJ1-1; D gene uncertain. The germline gives CDR1 MNHNS, CDR2 SASEGT. Trimming stripped 2 bases from V and 4 bases from J, with 23 bases between. The CDR3 is 18 residues long. CDR3 loop: CASSEWFVRVSKGTEAFF. The CDR3 bases are TGTGCCAGCAGTGAATGGTTCGTGAGGGTTAGTAAAGGCACTGAAGCTTTCTTT.

CDR3 nucleotides: TGCGCCAGCAGCTTTGAAGGCGGGGGGAACACCGGGGAGCTGTTTTTT. Translated: CASSFEGGGNTGELFF. This chain joins TRBV5-1 and TRBJ2-2; 7 nucleotides line up with TRBD2. In germline, CDR1 is SGHRS, CDR2 YFSETQ. The CDR3 is 16 amino acids. V trimming: 2 bases; J trimming: 1 base; junction bases outside the gene matches: 5.

The chain recombines TRBV7-9 with TRBJ2-7; weak D call: TRBD2 (7 bases). The ends were cut back, 3 bases at V and 0 bases at J, with 9 bases in the middle. Germline V CDR1 and CDR2: SEHNR, FQNEAQ (reference sequence). This CDR3 has 14 amino acids. CDR3 nucleotide sequence: TGTGCCAGCAGCTTGGGGGGGGCCTCCTACGAGCAGTACTTC. This sequence encodes CASSLGGASYEQYF.

This clone was seen only a few times. V is TRBV6-5 and J is TRBJ1-5, with TRBD1 as a possible D gene (6 bases). With 6 bases removed from V and 3 bases from J, the gap between germline ends came to 9 bases. This CDR3 is built from 13 residues. Per germline, CDR1 MNHEY and CDR2 SVGAGI. This CDR3 reads CASRQGPNQPQHF. The CDR3, as DNA: TGTGCCAGCAGGCAGGGGCCCAATCAGCCCCAGCATTTT.

CDR3 in DNA: TGTGCCAGTAGTATAGCAGCCCGGGATGAGCAGTTCTTC. Its protein product is CASSIAARDEQFF. J is TRBJ2-1 and V is TRBV19, with no clear D. Trimming stripped 1 base from V and 8 bases from J, with 9 bases between. The V gene's germline CDR1 is LNHDA and CDR2 SQIVND (reference sequence). This CDR3 region has 13 residues.

Only one count was recorded for this clone. The V gene is TRBV18, the J gene TRBJ2-5; 7 bases fit TRBD2. This CDR3 has 19 residues. The V gene end was trimmed by 3 bases and the J gene end by 0 bases; junction bases not matched to a gene: 16. The germline V gene has CDR1 KGHSH and CDR2 LQKENI. CDR3 region: CASSPFQGGLARYQETQYF. CDR3 nucleotide sequence: TGTGCCAGCTCACCGTTCCAGGGAGGGCTCGCCCGGTACCAAGAGACCCAGTACTTC.

The chain carries TRBV27 and TRBJ1-4, with no clear D. Germline CDR1 is MNHEY and CDR2 is SMNVEV (reference sequence). This CDR3 contains 14 residues. V was clipped by 6 bases and J by 3 bases, with 11 bases between them. Written as DNA, the CDR3 is TGTGCCAGCAGAGCCGGTCGGGCTAATGAAAAACTGTTTTTT. The encoded protein is CASRAGRANEKLFF.